The TCR beta chain described here comes from a study of blood T cells in healthy people across ages (dated by TCRdb to the mid-2010s). With regard to the full study: In model experiments, template switching captured roughly one uniquely barcoded TCR beta cDNA molecule for every two T cells. Age-related changes in TCR beta repertoire diversity were measured in the study by deep sequencing normalized with unique cDNA molecular identifiers. Four age groups were formed from the donors: young (average about 15 years), middle-aged (around 40), aged (roughly 56) and long-lived (82). Donors of different ages were randomly distributed across sequencing lanes to avoid experimental bias. Using the same blood draw, the study looked at two additional independent replicas of 1 million unique cDNA reads for two donors, one aged 18 to 29 and the other aged 80 or older. The full study reports these points: Since profiling was done on bulk unsorted PBMCs, naive and antigen-experienced compartments could not be conclusively compared. Because the CMV infection status of the donors was unknown, age-related changes in expanded clonotypes may potentially have been confounded. Estimates of total diversity based on one million sequenced T cells were regarded as lower bounds and as underestimates. Compared with the aged group, more naive CD4+ T cells, fewer expanded clones and increased TCR diversity were shown by the long-lived group, suggesting age selection. The percentage of naive T cells measured by flow cytometry correlated strongly with observed TCR beta diversity. As age increased, observed TCR beta diversity per million T cells dropped in a roughly linear way, and a significant reduction was already evident by age 40.

Library generation was performed with 5' RACE. The sample was run on an Illumina HiSeq 2500. A second PCR of roughly 7 to 11 cycles was run with a J-beta primer mix and a sample-barcoded 5' primer. A template-switch 5' adaptor carrying 12 random nucleotides introduced a unique molecular identifier onto each TCR beta cDNA molecule. At least 2.5 million CDR3-containing paired-end reads were obtained from each sample. All of the RNA was converted into first-strand cDNA using the Mint cDNA synthesis kit, with a TRBC-specific oligonucleotide serving as the primer. All cDNA was treated with uracil-DNA glycosylase and then went through a first 18-cycle PCR with the universal primers M1SS and BC2_uni_R. The authors' analysis ran thus. Normalization of each sample was performed by random selection of 1 million high-quality reads, each carrying a distinct molecular identifier. Instead of being binned into consensus sequences, reads that shared molecular identifiers were thrown out. MiTCR, run with a Q25 quality threshold and the strictest error-elimination algorithm, handled CDR3 identification, clonotype clustering and error correction. A nonparametric unseen species model with Euler transformation was used to estimate lower-bound total TCR beta diversity. TCRdb's own reprocessing of the public reads used fastp at Q25 and MiXCR and kept productive beta chains. Each entry merges the rows of one CDR3 protein and shows their most common DNA and genes. These V and J calls rely on TCRdb rather than the paper's analysis. A total of roughly 500,000 distinct CDR3 sequences appear in this sample, approximately 27% of them only once. The biggest ten clones account for around a sixth of the sample.

Inclusive of the bounding cysteine and phenylalanine, the CDR3 is 16 residues long. Only CDR3 DNA is held: 48 bases, read in frame from base 1. The germline V gene gives CDR1 as SGHVS and CDR2 as FNYEAQ. Germline trimming: 5 bases from V, 3 bases from J; junction bases outside gene matches: 10. Systemically healthy Caucasian individuals from Russia, some 36 in total and aged about 6 to 100 years, were included as donors. Roughly 10 milliliters of peripheral blood were drawn from each donor into EDTA-treated Vacutainer tubes. Ficoll-Paque density-gradient centrifugation was used to isolate PBMCs, with at least 6 million per sample. Total RNA was extracted from PBMCs with Trizol reagent, with at least 5.5 micrograms obtained per sample. The percentages of naive CD45RAhigh/CD27high T cells were determined by flow cytometry on a PBMC aliquot from every donor. About this clonotype: The target of this receptor is not known. No qualities accompany the bases; no much larger clone lies one base away.

This chain joins TRBV7-6 to TRBJ2-7, and TRBD1 aligns with 10 junction nucleotides. The sequenced sample was blood. The receptor's source is a woman in her seventies in good health. For the CDR3, the sequence is CASSHPRGTGVYEQYF. At the DNA level, the sequence is TGTGCCAGCAGCCATCCTCGTGGGACAGGGGTCTACGAGCAGTACTTC.